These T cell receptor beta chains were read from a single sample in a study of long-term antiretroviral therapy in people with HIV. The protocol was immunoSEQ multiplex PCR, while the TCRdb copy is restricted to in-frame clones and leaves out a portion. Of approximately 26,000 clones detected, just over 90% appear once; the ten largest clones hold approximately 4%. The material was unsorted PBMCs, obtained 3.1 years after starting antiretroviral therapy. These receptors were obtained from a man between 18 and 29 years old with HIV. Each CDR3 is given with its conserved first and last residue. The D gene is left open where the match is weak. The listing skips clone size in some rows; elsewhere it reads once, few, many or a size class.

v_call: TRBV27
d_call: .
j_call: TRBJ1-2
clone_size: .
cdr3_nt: TGTGCCAGCAGTTTATTGGCAGGGATAGACTATGGCTACACCTTC
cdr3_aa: CASSLLAGIDYGYTF

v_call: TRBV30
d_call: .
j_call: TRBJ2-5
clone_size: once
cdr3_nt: TGTGCCTGGAGTGGGGGGTCGGTGGGTCAAGAGACCCAGTACTTC
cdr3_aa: CAWSGGSVGQETQYF

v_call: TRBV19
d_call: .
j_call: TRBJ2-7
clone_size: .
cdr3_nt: TGTGCCAGTAGTGAACCGACAGACTCCTACGAGCAGTACTTC
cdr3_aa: CASSEPTDSYEQYF

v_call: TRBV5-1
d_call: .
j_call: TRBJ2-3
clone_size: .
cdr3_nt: TGCGCCAGCAGCTTGATTGCTAGCGTGGATACGCAGTATTTT
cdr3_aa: CASSLIASVDTQYF

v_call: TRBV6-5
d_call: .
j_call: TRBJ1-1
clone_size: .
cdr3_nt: TGTGCCAGCAGTTACTCACGCCAGAACACTGAAGCTTTCTTT
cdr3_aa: CASSYSRQNTEAFF

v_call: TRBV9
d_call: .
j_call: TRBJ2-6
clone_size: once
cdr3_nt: TGTGCCAACGCCCGATCGGGCGATGGAGGAACTGGGGCCAACGTCCTGACTTTC
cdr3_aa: CANARSGDGGTGANVLTF

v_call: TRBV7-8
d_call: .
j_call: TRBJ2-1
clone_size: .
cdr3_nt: TGTGCCAGCAGCGAGGGGACCGCCAATGAGCAGTTCTTC
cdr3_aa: CASSEGTANEQFF

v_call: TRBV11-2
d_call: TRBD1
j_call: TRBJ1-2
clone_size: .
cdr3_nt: TGTGCCAGCAGCGTCTCTACAGGGGCAGGCTACACCTTC
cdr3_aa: CASSVSTGAGYTF

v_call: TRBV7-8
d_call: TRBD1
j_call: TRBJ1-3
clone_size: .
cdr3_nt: TGTGCCAGCAGCGCCAGCGACAGGGCCGCCTTATCTGGAAACACCATATATTTT
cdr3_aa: CASSASDRAALSGNTIYF

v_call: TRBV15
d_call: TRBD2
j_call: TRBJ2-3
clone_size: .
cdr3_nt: TGTGCCACCAGCAGAGATCGCGGAGGGAGGGCAGATACGCAGTATTTT
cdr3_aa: CATSRDRGGRADTQYF

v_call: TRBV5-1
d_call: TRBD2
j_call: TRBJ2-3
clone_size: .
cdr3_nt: TGCGCCAGCAGCTCACTAGCGGGGCGCACAGATACGCAGTATTTT
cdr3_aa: CASSSLAGRTDTQYF

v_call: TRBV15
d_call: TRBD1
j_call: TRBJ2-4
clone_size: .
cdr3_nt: TGTGCCACCAGCGAAGACAGGGGCGCAGCCAAAAACATTCAGTACTTC
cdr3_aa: CATSEDRGAAKNIQYF

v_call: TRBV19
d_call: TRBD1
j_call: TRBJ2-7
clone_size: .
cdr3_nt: TGTGCCAGAGGCTTATCCGGGACAGGCTTCTCCTACGAGCAGTACTTC
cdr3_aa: CARGLSGTGFSYEQYF

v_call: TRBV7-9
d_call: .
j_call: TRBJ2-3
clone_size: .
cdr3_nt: TGTGCCAGCAGCTTGCCGGGGGAGGGGGGAAATACGCAGTATTTT
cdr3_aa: CASSLPGEGGNTQYF

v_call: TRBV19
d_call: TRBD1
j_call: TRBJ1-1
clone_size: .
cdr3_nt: TGTGCCAGTAAAACGGGACAGGTTACTGAAGCTTTCTTT
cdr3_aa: CASKTGQVTEAFF

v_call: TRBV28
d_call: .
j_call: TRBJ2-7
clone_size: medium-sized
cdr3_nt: TGTGCCAGCAGTTTTGGGACAAACTACGAGCAGTACTTC
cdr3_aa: CASSFGTNYEQYF

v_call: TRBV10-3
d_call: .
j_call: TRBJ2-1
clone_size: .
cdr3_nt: TGTGCCATCAACCAACTAGAGTTTAGTGAGCAGTTCTTC
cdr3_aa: CAINQLEFSEQFF

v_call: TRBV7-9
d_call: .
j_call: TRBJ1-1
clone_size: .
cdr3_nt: TGTGCCAGCAGCCTTGGTCGGGGGAACACTGAAGCTTTCTTT
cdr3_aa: CASSLGRGNTEAFF

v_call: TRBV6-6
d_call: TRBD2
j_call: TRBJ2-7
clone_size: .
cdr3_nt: TGTGCCAGCAGTGTTAGCGGGAACTCCTACGAGCAGTACTTC
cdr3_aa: CASSVSGNSYEQYF

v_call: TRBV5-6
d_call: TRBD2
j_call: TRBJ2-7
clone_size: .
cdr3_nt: TGTGCCAGCAGCCCTTTATCTAGCGGGAGTTCCTACGAGCAGTACTTC
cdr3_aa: CASSPLSSGSSYEQYF

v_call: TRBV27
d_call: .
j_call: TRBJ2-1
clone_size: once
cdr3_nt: TGTGCCAGCAGTTGGGACGGGGGTCTATACAATGAGCAGTTCTTC
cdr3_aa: CASSWDGGLYNEQFF

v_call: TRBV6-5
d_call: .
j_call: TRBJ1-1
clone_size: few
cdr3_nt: TGTGCCAGCAGTACGGGGAACACTGAAGCTTTCTTT
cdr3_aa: CASSTGNTEAFF

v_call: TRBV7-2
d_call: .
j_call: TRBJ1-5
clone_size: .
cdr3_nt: TGTGCCAGCAGCACCCGAGCGGATCAGCCCCAGCATTTT
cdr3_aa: CASSTRADQPQHF

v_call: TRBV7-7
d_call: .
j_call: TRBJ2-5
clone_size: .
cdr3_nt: TGTGCTAGCAGCTTAGACGTGGAAAGGGAGACCCAGTACTTC
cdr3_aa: CASSLDVERETQYF

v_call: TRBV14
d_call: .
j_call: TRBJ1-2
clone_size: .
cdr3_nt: TGTGCCAGCAGCCACGCCGGGGGCGAATATGGCTACACCTTC
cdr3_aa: CASSHAGGEYGYTF

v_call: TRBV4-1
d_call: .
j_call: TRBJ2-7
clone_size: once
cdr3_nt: TGCGCCAGCAGCCACAGCAGTCACGAGCAGTACTTC
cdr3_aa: CASSHSSHEQYF

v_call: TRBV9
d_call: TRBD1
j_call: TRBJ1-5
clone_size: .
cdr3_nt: TGTGCCAGCAGCCGGACAGGGGAAGGTCAGCCCCAGCATTTT
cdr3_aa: CASSRTGEGQPQHF

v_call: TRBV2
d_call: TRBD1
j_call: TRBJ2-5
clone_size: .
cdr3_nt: TGTGCCAGCAGTGCGTGGACAGGGGGAGGGCGGGAGGATCGGGAGACCCAGTACTTC
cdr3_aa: CASSAWTGGGREDRETQYF

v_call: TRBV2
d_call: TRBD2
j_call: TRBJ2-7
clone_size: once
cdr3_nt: TGTGCCAGCAGTGGGACTAGCGGGAGAAGCGAGCAGTACTTC
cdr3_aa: CASSGTSGRSEQYF

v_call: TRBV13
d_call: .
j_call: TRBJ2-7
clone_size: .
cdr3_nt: TGTGCCAGCAGCTTAATCGGGCAGCTCCCCTACGAGCAGTACTTC
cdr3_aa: CASSLIGQLPYEQYF

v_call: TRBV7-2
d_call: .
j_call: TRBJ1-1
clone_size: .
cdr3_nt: TGTGCCAGCAGCTTAGCAAGGAGTAACACTGAAGCTTTCTTT
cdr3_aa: CASSLARSNTEAFF

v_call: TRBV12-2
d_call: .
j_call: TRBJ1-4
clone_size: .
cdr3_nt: TGTGCAAGTCGGGGCCAGGGAAGAAATGAAAAACTGTTTTTT
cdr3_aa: CASRGQGRNEKLFF

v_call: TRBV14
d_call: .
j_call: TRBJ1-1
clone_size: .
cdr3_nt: TGTGCCAGCAGCCAAGGCCGAGAAGCTTTCTTT
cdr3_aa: CASSQGREAFF

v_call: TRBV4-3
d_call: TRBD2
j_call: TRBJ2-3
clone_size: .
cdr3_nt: TGCGCCAGCAGCCCTCAAGCGGGAGTGGTGGATACGCAGTATTTT
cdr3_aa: CASSPQAGVVDTQYF

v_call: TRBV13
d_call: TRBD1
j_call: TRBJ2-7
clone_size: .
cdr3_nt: TGTGCCAGCAGTGGCCCCAGCACAGGGGCGAGCTCCTACGAGCAGTACTTC
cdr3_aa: CASSGPSTGASSYEQYF

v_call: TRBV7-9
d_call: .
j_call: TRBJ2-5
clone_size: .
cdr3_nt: TGTGCCAGCAGCTTAGCGGCAGGGTGGGAGACCCAGTACTTC
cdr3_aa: CASSLAAGWETQYF

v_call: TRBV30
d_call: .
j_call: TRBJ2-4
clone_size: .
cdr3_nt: TGTGCATTCAGGACGGCAACCAAAAACATTCAGTACTTC
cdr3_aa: CAFRTATKNIQYF